This entry concerns a single T cell receptor (beta chain). The antigen remains unidentified. Samples of blood were obtained at baseline, on cycle 4 day 1, and on cycle 7 day 1. The source of the sample is a study of OX40 agonist ivuxolimab in advanced cancers. Study-level background: Among those treated, three patients had partial responses, one with hepatocellular carcinoma and two with cutaneous melanoma. The study, taken as a whole, reports: The CD4+ and CD8+ T cells in the blood had expanded clonally by week 6 at 0.1 to 3.0 mg/kg.

The protocol was immunoSEQ multiplex PCR, while the TCRdb copy is restricted to in-frame clones and leaves out a portion. Of 55,000 to 75,000 clones listed, about 89% were seen once; the top ten hold roughly 3.8%. This sequence originates from an adult with an advanced solid tumor such as melanoma, head and neck, liver or kidney cancer. The starting material was CD4+ or CD8+ T cells sorted from blood, obtained in a trial of the OX40 agonist ivuxolimab.

CDR3 sequence: CASSQDFTSGSYEQYF. The CDR3 coding sequence is TGTGCCAGCAGCCAAGATTTTACTAGCGGGAGTTACGAGCAGTACTTC. This chain links TRBV4-2 with TRBJ2-7, with 11 nucleotides matching TRBD2. This CDR3 is built from 16 residues. Per germline, CDR1 LGHNA and CDR2 YNFKEQ. V shed 0 bases, J shed 4 bases, and the junction held 5 bases outside the gene matches.